The clone carrying this T cell receptor beta chain was detected once. This sample is drawn from a study of blood T cell repertoires in COVID-19. CDR3 length: 14 residues. After removal of 8 bases from V and 6 bases from J, the junction contained 12 bases not matched to a gene. The germline gives CDR1 MNHNY, CDR2 SVGAGI (reference sequence). Only in-frame clones appear in the TCRdb table, and some are missing; sequencing was by immunoSEQ multiplex PCR. This sample has about 230,000 clones, with approximately 82% found just once. The sequence came from a man aged 35 to 55 who had recovered from COVID-19. The chain is built from TRBV6-6 and TRBJ2-7; 8 bases are shared with TRBD1. The sample comprised peripheral blood. The CDR3 region is CASGGRTGGREQYF. CDR3 bases: TGTGCCAGCGGCGGCAGAACAGGGGGTCGCGAGCAGTACTTC.